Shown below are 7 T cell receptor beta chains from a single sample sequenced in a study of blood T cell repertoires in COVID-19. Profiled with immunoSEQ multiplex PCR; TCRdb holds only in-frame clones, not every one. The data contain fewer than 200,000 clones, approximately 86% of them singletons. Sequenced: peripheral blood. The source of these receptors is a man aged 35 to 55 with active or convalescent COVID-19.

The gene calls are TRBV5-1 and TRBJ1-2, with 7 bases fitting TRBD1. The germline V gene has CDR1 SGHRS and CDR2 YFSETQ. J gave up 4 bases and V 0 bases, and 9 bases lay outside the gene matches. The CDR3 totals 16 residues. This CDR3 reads CASSLEPGTDAYGYTF. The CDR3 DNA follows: TGCGCCAGCAGCTTGGAACCCGGGACAGATGCCTATGGCTACACCTTC.

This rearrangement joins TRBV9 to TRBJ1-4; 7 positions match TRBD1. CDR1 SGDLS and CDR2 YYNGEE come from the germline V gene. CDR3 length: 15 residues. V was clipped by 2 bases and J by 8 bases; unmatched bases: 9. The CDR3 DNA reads TGTGCCAGCAGCGTGACGACAGGGAAGAGGGAAAAACTGTTTTTT. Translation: CASSVTTGKREKLFF.

The CDR3 nucleotides read TGCGCCAGCTCGGGGGGACAGGGGTTGTTCTACGAGCAGTACTTC. Its translation: CASSGGQGLFYEQYF. The gene calls are TRBV5-1 and TRBJ2-7; TRBD1 aligns across 10 bases. The CDR3 covers 15 residues. CDR1 and CDR2 from the germline V gene are SGHRS and YFSETQ. Trimming took 7 bases from V and 3 from J; bases not matched to a gene: 10.

In DNA form, the CDR3 reads TGTGCCAGCAGTCGGACAGGGGGGAGGTCCTATGGCTACACCTTC. Its protein product is CASSRTGGRSYGYTF. The gene calls are TRBV12-1 and TRBJ1-2; the D call in the table, TRBD1, was not verified against the DNA. TRBV12-1 is a pseudogene. The CDR3 contains 15 residues.

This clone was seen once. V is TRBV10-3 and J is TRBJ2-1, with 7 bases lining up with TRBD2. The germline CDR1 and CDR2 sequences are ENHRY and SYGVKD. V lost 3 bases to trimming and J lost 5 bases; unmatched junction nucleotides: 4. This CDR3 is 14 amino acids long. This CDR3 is CAISDPAGDNEQFF. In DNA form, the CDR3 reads TGTGCCATCAGTGACCCTGCGGGGGACAATGAGCAGTTCTTC.

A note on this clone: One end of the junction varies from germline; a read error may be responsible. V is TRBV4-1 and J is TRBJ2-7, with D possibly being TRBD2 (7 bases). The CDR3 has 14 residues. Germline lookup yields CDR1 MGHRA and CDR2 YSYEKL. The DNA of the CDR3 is TGCGCCAGCAGCCCAGAACAGGGAGGGTACGAGCAGTGCTTC. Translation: CASSPEQGGYEQCF.

CDR3 sequence: CASSVERTGSEQYF. The DNA of the CDR3 is TGTGCCAGCAGCGTAGAGAGGACAGGAAGCGAGCAGTACTTC. The chain recombines TRBV9 with TRBJ2-7; 7 bases agree with TRBD1. V dropped 0 bases and J dropped 6; count of bases not matched to a gene: 6. CDR3 size: 14 residues. Per the germline V gene, CDR1 is SGDLS and CDR2 is YYNGEE.